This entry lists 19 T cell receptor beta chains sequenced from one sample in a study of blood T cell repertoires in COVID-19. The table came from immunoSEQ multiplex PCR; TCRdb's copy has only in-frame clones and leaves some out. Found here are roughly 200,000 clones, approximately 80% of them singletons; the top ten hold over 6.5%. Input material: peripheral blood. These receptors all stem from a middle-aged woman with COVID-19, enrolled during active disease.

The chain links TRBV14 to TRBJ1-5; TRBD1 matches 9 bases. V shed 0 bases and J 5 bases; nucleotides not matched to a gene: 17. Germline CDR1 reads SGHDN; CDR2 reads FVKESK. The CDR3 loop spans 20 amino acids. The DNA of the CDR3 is TGTGCCAGCAGCCAAGAGCGAATGGACAGGGGTTCGAGGGGCTATCAGCCCCAGCATTTT. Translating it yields CASSQERMDRGSRGYQPQHF.

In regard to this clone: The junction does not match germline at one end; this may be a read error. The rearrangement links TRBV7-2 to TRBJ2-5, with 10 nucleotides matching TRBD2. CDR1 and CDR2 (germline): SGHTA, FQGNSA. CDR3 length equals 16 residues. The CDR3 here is CANSSRLAGVGETQYF. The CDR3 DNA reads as TGTGCCAACAGCTCGAGGCTAGCGGGAGTTGGAGAGACCCAGTACTTC. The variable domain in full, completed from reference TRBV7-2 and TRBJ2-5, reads GAGVSQSPSNKVTEKGKDVELRCDPISGHTALYWYRQSLGQGLEFLIYFQGNSAPDKSGLPSDRFSAERTGGSVSTLTIQRTQQEDSAVYLCANSSRLAGVGETQYFGPGTRLLVL.

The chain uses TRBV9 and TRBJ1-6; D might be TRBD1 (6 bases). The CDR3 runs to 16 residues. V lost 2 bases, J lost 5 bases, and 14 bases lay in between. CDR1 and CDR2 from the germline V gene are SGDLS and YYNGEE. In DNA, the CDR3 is TGTGCCAGCAGCGTCGGGGGGCACATCAATAATTCACCCCTCCACTTT. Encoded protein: CASSVGGHINNSPLHF.

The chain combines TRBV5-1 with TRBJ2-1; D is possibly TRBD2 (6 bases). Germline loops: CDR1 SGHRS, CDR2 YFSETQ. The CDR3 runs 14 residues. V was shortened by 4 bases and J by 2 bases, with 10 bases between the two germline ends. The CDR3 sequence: CASSRGLTYNEQFF. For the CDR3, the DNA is TGCGCCAGCAGCCGGGGACTCACCTACAATGAGCAGTTCTTC.

CDR3 loop: CSVDRYNEQFF. The CDR3 bases are TGCAGCGTTGACAGATACAATGAGCAGTTCTTC. The chain has TRBV29-1 and TRBJ2-1, with D unresolved. CDR1 is SQVTM and CDR2 is ANQGSEA in the germline V gene. The CDR3 loop spans 11 amino acids. V was trimmed by 3 bases and J by 4 bases, leaving 4 bases between them.

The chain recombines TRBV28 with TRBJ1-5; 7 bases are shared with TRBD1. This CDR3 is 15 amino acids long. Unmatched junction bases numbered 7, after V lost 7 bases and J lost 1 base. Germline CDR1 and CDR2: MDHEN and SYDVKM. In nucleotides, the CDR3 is TGTGCCAGCAACATACAGGGGAGGAGCAATCAGCCCCAGCATTTT. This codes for CASNIQGRSNQPQHF.

In DNA form, the CDR3 reads TGTGCCAGCAGTTCCAGATCTTATGGCTACACCTTC. Translation gives CASSSRSYGYTF. This chain connects TRBV27 to TRBJ1-2, with D hard to call. The CDR3 loop spans 12 amino acids. In germline, CDR1 is MNHEY, CDR2 SMNVEV (reference sequence). Between the trimmed V and J ends, which lost 4 bases and 5 bases, there was a span of 8 bases.

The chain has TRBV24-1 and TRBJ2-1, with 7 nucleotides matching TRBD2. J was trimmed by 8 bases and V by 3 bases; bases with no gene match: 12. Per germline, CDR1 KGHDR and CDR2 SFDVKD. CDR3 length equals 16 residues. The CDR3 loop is CATSDPLLALLDEQFF. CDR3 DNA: TGTGCCACCAGTGATCCACTACTAGCGCTCTTGGATGAGCAGTTCTTC.

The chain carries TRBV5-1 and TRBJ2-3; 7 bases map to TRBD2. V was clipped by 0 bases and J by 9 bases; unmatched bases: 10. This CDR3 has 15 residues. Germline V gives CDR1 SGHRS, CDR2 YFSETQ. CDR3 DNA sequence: TGCGCCAGCAGCTTGGTCGGGACGGGGAGGGAAACGCAGTATTTT. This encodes CASSLVGTGRETQYF.

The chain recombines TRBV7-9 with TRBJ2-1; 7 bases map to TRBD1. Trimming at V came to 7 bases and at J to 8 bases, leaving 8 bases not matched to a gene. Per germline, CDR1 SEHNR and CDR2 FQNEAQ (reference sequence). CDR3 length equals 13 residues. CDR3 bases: TGTGCCAGCATAAACAGGGGACGGTATGAGCAGTTCTTC. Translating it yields CASINRGRYEQFF.

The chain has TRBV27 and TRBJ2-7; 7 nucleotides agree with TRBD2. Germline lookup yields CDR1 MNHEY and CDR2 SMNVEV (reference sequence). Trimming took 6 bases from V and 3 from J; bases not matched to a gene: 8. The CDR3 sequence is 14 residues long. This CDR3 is CASRPGTNNYEQYF. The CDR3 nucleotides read TGTGCCAGCAGACCCGGGACTAATAACTACGAGCAGTACTTC.

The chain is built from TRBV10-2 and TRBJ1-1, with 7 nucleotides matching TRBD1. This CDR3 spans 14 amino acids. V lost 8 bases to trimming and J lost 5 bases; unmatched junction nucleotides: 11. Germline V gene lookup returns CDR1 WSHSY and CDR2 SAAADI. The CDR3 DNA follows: TGCGCCAGCTTCACCAGGGGGTTGGGTACTGAAGCTTTCTTT. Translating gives CASFTRGLGTEAFF.

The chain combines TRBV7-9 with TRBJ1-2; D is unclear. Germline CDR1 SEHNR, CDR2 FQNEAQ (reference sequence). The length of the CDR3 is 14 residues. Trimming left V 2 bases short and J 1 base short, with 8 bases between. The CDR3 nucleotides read TGTGCCAGCAGCTTATTATACAGTAACTATGGCTACACCTTC. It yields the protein CASSLLYSNYGYTF. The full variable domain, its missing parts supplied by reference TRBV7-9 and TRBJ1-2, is DTGVSQNPRHKITKRGQNVTFRCDPISEHNRLYWYRQTLGQGPEFLTYFQNEAQLEKSRLLSDRFSAERPKGSFSTLEIQRTEQGDSAMYLCASSLLYSNYGYTFGSGTRLTVV.

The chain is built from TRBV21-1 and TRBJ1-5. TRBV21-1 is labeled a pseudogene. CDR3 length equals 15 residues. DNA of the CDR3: TGTGCCAGCACAAGGGCTGCGGGTAGGTATCAGCCCCAGCATTTT. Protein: CASTRAAGRYQPQHF.

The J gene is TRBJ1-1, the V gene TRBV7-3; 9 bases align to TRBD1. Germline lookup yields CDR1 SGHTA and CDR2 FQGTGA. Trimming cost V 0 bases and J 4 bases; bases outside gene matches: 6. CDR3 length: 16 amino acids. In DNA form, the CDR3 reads TGTGCCAGCAGCTTAACGCCCACAGGGGGCGTCACTGAAGCTTTCTTT. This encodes CASSLTPTGGVTEAFF.

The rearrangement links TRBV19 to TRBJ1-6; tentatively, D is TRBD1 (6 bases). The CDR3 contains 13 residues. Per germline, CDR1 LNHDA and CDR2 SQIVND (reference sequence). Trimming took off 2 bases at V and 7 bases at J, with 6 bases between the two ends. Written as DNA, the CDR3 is TGTGCCAGTAGTATACAGGGGAATTCACCCCTCCACTTT. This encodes CASSIQGNSPLHF.

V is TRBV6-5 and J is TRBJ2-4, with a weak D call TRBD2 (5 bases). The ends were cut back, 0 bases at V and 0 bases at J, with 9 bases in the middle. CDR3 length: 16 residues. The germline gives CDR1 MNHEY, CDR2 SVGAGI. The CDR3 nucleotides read TGTGCCAGCAGTTACTCGAGGGAGACAGCCAAAAACATTCAGTACTTC. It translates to CASSYSRETAKNIQYF.

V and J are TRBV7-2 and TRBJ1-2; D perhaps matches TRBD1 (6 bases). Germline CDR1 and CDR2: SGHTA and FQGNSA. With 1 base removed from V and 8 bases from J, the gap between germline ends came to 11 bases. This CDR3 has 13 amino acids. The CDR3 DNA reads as TGTGCCAGCAGCTTAGGGACAGTAATGGGCTACACCTTC. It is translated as CASSLGTVMGYTF. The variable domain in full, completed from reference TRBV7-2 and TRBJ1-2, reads GAGVSQSPSNKVTEKGKDVELRCDPISGHTALYWYRQSLGQGLEFLIYFQGNSAPDKSGLPSDRFSAERTGGSVSTLTIQRTQQEDSAVYLCASSLGTVMGYTFGSGTRLTVV.

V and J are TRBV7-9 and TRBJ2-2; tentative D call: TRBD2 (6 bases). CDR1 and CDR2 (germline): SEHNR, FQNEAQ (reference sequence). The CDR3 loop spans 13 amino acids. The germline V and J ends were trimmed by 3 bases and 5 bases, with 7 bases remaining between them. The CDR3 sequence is CASSFGGTGELFF. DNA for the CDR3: TGTGCCAGCAGCTTTGGGGGGACCGGGGAGCTGTTTTTT.